This entry is about one TCR beta chain. Its antigen remains unknown. V was cut by 0 bases and J by 0 bases, with 3 bases left in between. CDR1 and CDR2 from the germline V gene are SGDLS and YYNGEE. The CDR3 runs 13 residues. Primers for the PCR totalled 60 Vbeta and 13 Jbeta. Data came from immunoSEQ multiplex PCR; TCRdb stores just in-frame clones and leaves some out. Recorded for this sample: 140,000 or so clones. These data originate in a study of cytomegalovirus exposure and HLA in healthy donors. General study findings and limits: Segments of the TCR beta V type were, in most cases, productive about 90% or about 30% of the time in an earlier analysis.

The rearrangement uses TRBV9 and TRBJ2-5; no definite D call. Sequencing was done on a sample of PBMCs. The sequence was collected from a male donor in good health and CMV-seronegative. The CDR3 reads CASSVVDQETQYF. CDR3 in DNA: TGTGCCAGCAGCGTAGTAGACCAAGAGACCCAGTACTTC.